This T cell receptor (beta chain) was sequenced during a study of OX40 agonist ivuxolimab in advanced cancers. At the level of the study: Prior checkpoint blockade (anti-PD-1, anti-PD-L1 or anti-CTLA-4) was permitted; over 30% had it. Two cutaneous melanoma patients and one hepatocellular carcinoma patient, three in all, had partial responses. Overall study results and limits: Specificity for antigen went undetermined in the expanded peripheral T cells.

The data were produced by immunoSEQ multiplex PCR, yet TCRdb's version contains in-frame clones alone and is incomplete. The data contain 70,000 or so clones, approximately 90% of them seen just once; the ten biggest clones take up around 0.31%. In regard to this clone: The antigen remains unidentified.

This CDR3 is 15 amino acids long. Germline CDR1 SGHNT, CDR2 YYREEE (reference sequence). V lost 4 bases, J lost 8 bases, and 4 bases stayed unmatched. This TCR was sampled from an adult with an advanced solid tumor such as melanoma, head and neck, liver or kidney cancer. The chain carries TRBV5-4 and TRBJ2-1; 15 bases agree with TRBD2. The material was CD4+ or CD8+ T cells sorted from blood, obtained in a trial of the OX40 agonist ivuxolimab. CDR3: CASSRTSGRVYEQFF. Here the CDR3 DNA reads TGTGCCAGCAGCCGGACTAGCGGGAGGGTGTATGAGCAGTTCTTC.